The 27 T cell receptor beta chains reported below all come from one sample, sequenced in a study of early T cells in non-severe SARS-CoV-2 infection. TCRdb analysed the 5' RACE reads with MiXCR anew, one entry per CDR3 protein. Here the sample spans under 60,000 distinct CDR3 sequences, 10% being singletons. The source material was whole blood. These receptors all stem from an adult who was a healthcare worker with PCR-confirmed SARS-CoV-2 infection or an uninfected control (not recorded which).

This clonotype was counted ten times or more. The chain carries TRBV6-1 and TRBJ1-3; D not resolved. The germline V and J ends were trimmed by 4 bases and 9 bases, with 10 bases remaining between them. The germline V gene has CDR1 MNHNS and CDR2 SASEGT. This CDR3 spans 12 amino acids. The CDR3 is CASSVASGTIYF. In nucleotides, the CDR3 is TGTGCCAGCAGTGTAGCGAGCGGCACCATATATTTT.

The sample holds many counts of this clonotype. The chain is built from TRBV11-2 and TRBJ2-7; D is unresolved. CDR1 is SGHAT, CDR2 FQNNGV, per germline. CDR3 length: 14 amino acids. The ends were cut back, 4 bases at V and 4 bases at J, with 14 bases in the middle. CDR3 region: CASSSNPESYEQYF. As DNA, the CDR3 is TGTGCCAGCAGCTCTAACCCCGAATCATACGAGCAGTACTTC.

Details on this clonotype: One end of the junction is discordant with germline, which a read error may explain. The chain couples TRBV6-1 to TRBJ1-5, with a weak D call TRBD1 (5 bases). Per germline, CDR1 MNHNS and CDR2 SASEGT. The CDR3 loop spans 15 amino acids. For the CDR3, the DNA is TGTGCCAGCAGCCCCGGGGGGTACGGCAAACAGCCCCAGCATTTT. Encoded protein: CASSPGGYGKQPQHF.

V is TRBV7-9 and J is TRBJ2-5; TRBD2 matches at 12 bases. The trim removed 6 bases at V and 4 bases at J, leaving 6 bases unmatched. In germline, CDR1 is SEHNR, CDR2 FQNEAQ (reference sequence). CDR3 length equals 15 residues. CDR3 residues: CASRPGLAGRETQYF. DNA of the CDR3: TGTGCCAGCAGACCCGGACTAGCGGGGAGAGAGACCCAGTACTTC.

On this clonotype itself: With a much larger clone just one base away, this may be a read error. This chain uses TRBV19 with TRBJ1-2; no clear D. V gave up 6 bases and J gave up 7 bases, with 9 bases separating them. The CDR3 has 11 residues. CDR1 is LNHDA, CDR2 SQIVND, per germline (reference sequence). The CDR3 coding sequence is TGTGCCAGTAGAATCTCGGTTGGCTACACCTTC. Protein: CASRISVGYTF.

This rearrangement joins TRBV29-1 to TRBJ1-2; possible D gene TRBD1, 6 bases. Trimming removed 6 bases from V and 8 bases from J, with 13 bases in between. This CDR3 has 11 amino acids. Germline CDR1 reads SQVTM; CDR2 reads ANQGSEA. The CDR3 DNA is TGCAGCGTCCAGGGGACACAAGGCTACACCTTC. It yields the protein CSVQGTQGYTF.

The rearrangement uses TRBV29-1 and TRBJ2-7; TRBD2 might be the D (5 bases). V was cut by 3 bases and J by 4 bases, with 13 bases left in between. Germline loops: CDR1 SQVTM, CDR2 ANQGSEA. CDR3 size: 13 residues. Here the CDR3 DNA reads TGCAGCGTTGACTTACCGGGAACTTACGAGCAGTACTTC. Amino acid sequence: CSVDLPGTYEQYF.

The sample holds a few counts of this clonotype. CDR3 loop: CASSLSGYNYGYTF. The CDR3 DNA reads as TGCGCCAGCAGCTTGTCGGGATATAACTATGGCTACACCTTC. The chain employs TRBV5-1 and TRBJ1-2; D is unclear. V lost 1 base, J lost 1 base, and 8 bases lay in between. The CDR3 runs 14 residues. The germline CDR1 and CDR2 sequences are SGHRS and YFSETQ.

This clonotype has more than one count but fewer than ten. The CDR3 loop reads CASKGGWTEAFF. The CDR3 bases are TGTGCCAGCAAAGGGGGTTGGACTGAAGCTTTCTTT. This sequence joins TRBV3-1 and TRBJ1-1; possibly TRBD1 for D (6 bases). Germline-derived CDR1 and CDR2 are LGHDT and YNNKEL (reference sequence). The V end was cut by 7 bases, the J end by 5 bases, with 11 bases between. This CDR3 is built from 12 residues.

This clonotype was counted ten times or more. This chain links TRBV19 with TRBJ1-5; D possibly corresponds to TRBD1 (5 bases). CDR3 length: 15 residues. Germline assignment: CDR1 LNHDA and CDR2 SQIVND (reference sequence). V was pared by 5 bases and J by 0 bases, with 11 bases between. CDR3 sequence reads: CASSVTEYSNQPQHF. For the CDR3, the DNA is TGTGCCAGTAGTGTGACAGAATATAGCAATCAGCCCCAGCATTTT.

The chain recombines TRBV2 with TRBJ2-3; 7 bases agree with TRBD2. The CDR3 is made up of 14 amino acids. Germline V CDR1 and CDR2: SNHLY, FYNNEI. Germline trimming cut 5 bases from V and 4 bases from J; bases unmatched to any gene: 6. CDR3 sequence (DNA): TGTGCCAGCAGTCCGAAGCGGGGCGCAGATACGCAGTATTTT. Its translation is CASSPKRGADTQYF.

This clonotype showed up many times. The V and J genes are TRBV21-1 and TRBJ1-2; the D call in the table, TRBD1, was not verified against the DNA. TRBV21-1 is a pseudogene segment. CDR3 length: 12 amino acids. The CDR3 DNA follows: TGTGCCAGCAGTTGGGACATCTGTGGCTACACCTTC. This sequence encodes CASSWDICGYTF.

The rearrangement joins TRBV29-1 to TRBJ2-5; a weak D match, TRBD1 (5 bases). CDR3 length equals 11 residues. V lost 8 bases to trimming and J lost 4 bases, with 11 bases between them. Germline V gene data show CDR1 as SQVTM and CDR2 as ANQGSEA. CDR3 residues: CSPGFGETQYF. CDR3 bases: TGCAGCCCAGGGTTCGGAGAGACCCAGTACTTC. The complete variable domain, with remaining parts taken from reference TRBV29-1 and TRBJ2-5, reads SAVISQKPSRDICQRGTSLTIQCQVDSQVTMMFWYRQQPGQSLTLIATANQGSEATYESGFVIDKFPISRPNLTFSTLTVSNMSPEDSSIYLCSPGFGETQYFGPGTRLLVL.

The genes are TRBV7-9 and TRBJ2-7; 9 nucleotides agree with TRBD1. The CDR3 length is 14 residues. From germline, CDR1 is SEHNR and CDR2 FQNEAQ (reference sequence). Trimming took 3 bases from V and 5 from J; bases not matched to a gene: 5. The CDR3 reads CASSLVQGAHEQYF. DNA of the CDR3: TGTGCCAGCAGCTTGGTACAGGGGGCCCACGAGCAGTACTTC.

This chain uses TRBV12-3 or TRBV12-4 with TRBJ2-3, with 7 bases fitting TRBD2. The length of the CDR3 is 15 residues. Trimming took 5 bases from V and 2 from J; bases not matched to a gene: 7. In DNA, the CDR3 is TGTGCCAGCAGTCGGGCGGGGGTCATCACAGATACGCAGTATTTT. Translating it yields CASSRAGVITDTQYF.

CDR3 protein: CSVEAGGRETQYF. CDR3 DNA sequence: TGCAGCGTTGAAGCGGGAGGAAGGGAGACCCAGTACTTC. V usage is TRBV29-1 and J usage is TRBJ2-5, with 7 bases that match TRBD2. Germline V gives CDR1 SQVTM, CDR2 ANQGSEA. The CDR3 runs to 13 residues. V gave up 1 base and J gave up 5 bases; unmatched junction bases: 4.

In this sample, this clonotype turned up a few times. This rearrangement joins TRBV3-1 to TRBJ1-1, with no clear D. Germline V gene data show CDR1 as LGHDT and CDR2 as YNNKEL (reference sequence). With 1 base removed from V and 6 bases from J, the gap between germline ends came to 9 bases. The CDR3 loop spans 13 amino acids. The DNA of the CDR3 is TGTGCCAGCAGCCAAGGGGCCCTCTCTGAAGCTTTCTTT. This translates into CASSQGALSEAFF.

The sample holds many counts of this clonotype. The chain carries TRBV7-6 and TRBJ1-3; D not certain. There are 14 residues in the CDR3. V was clipped by 6 bases and J by 2 bases, with 11 bases between them. Looked up from germline, CDR1 is SGHVS and CDR2 is FNYEAQ. The CDR3 DNA is TGTGCCAGCAGTCTGAGGGAGGCTGGAAACACCATATATTTT. Encoded protein: CASSLREAGNTIYF.

This clonotype showed up just a few times. The V call is TRBV29-1, the J call TRBJ1-2, with D possibly being TRBD1 (6 bases). V lost 6 bases and J 3 bases, leaving 14 bases between the germline ends. The CDR3 runs to 13 residues. Germline-derived CDR1 and CDR2 are SQVTM and ANQGSEA. The CDR3 sequence is CSVARGGDYGYTF. The CDR3 nucleotides are TGCAGCGTCGCGAGGGGGGGCGACTATGGCTACACCTTC.

This clonotype occurred once. Possible read error: a much larger clone is one base away. V usage is TRBV4-3 and J usage is TRBJ2-3, with 7 bases fitting TRBD1. CDR3 length equals 15 residues. Per the germline V gene, CDR1 is LGHNA and CDR2 is YSLEER. CDR3 loop: CASSQRQGGTDMQYF. The CDR3 DNA reads as TGCGCCAGCAGCCAACGACAGGGTGGTACAGATATGCAGTATTTT.

This clonotype was observed many times. The CDR3 sequence is CASVGQAGGYTF. DNA for the CDR3: TGTGCCAGCGTGGGACAGGCGGGAGGCTACACCTTC. The rearrangement links TRBV18 to TRBJ1-2; 8 nucleotides align to TRBD1. The CDR3 is 12 residues long. CDR1 is KGHSH, CDR2 LQKENI, per germline. The V and J ends lost 8 bases and 8 bases, in that order; junction bases with no gene match: 7.

The rearrangement uses TRBV2 and TRBJ2-7, with TRBD1 matching over 7 bases. Germline CDR1 SNHLY, CDR2 FYNNEI. J gave up 6 bases and V 1 base, and 6 bases lay outside the gene matches. The CDR3 covers 14 residues. In DNA form, the CDR3 reads TGTGCCAGCAGTGAAGATCAGGGGGTCAGCGAGCAGTACTTC. This sequence encodes CASSEDQGVSEQYF.

This clonotype was seen at least ten times. J is TRBJ2-1 and V is TRBV7-3, with 8 bases fitting TRBD2. Germline V lookup: CDR1 SGHTA, CDR2 FQGTGA. After removal of 4 bases from V and 8 bases from J, the junction contained 16 bases not matched to a gene. CDR3 length: 17 residues. CDR3 region: CASSSSVAGGARDEQFF. The CDR3, as DNA: TGTGCCAGCAGCTCCTCCGTGGCCGGGGGGGCCCGGGATGAGCAGTTCTTC.

This clonotype has a count of ten or more. This chain uses TRBV20-1 with TRBJ2-3, with TRBD2 matching over 8 bases. The V gene's germline CDR1 is DFQATT and CDR2 SNEGSKA (reference sequence). The length of the CDR3 is 15 residues. Trimming took 1 base from V and 4 from J; bases not matched to a gene: 7. CDR3 residues: CSARAPAGVADTQYF. DNA of the CDR3: TGCAGTGCTAGAGCTCCAGCGGGAGTTGCAGATACGCAGTATTTT.

The table lists this clonotype with many counts. The rearrangement joins TRBV14 to TRBJ2-5; D is uncertain. V lost 0 bases and J 7 bases, leaving 6 bases between the germline ends. Per germline, CDR1 SGHDN and CDR2 FVKESK. The CDR3 totals 12 residues. CDR3 in DNA: TGTGCCAGCAGCCAAGATTATTGGACCCAGTACTTC. It encodes CASSQDYWTQYF.

J is TRBJ2-7 and V is TRBV3-1; maybe TRBD2 (6 bases). This CDR3 has 15 amino acids. Germline CDR1 is LGHDT and CDR2 is YNNKEL (reference sequence). The V end was cut by 4 bases, the J end by 3 bases, with 16 bases between. This CDR3 is CASSLVGLGGYEQYF. For the CDR3, the DNA is TGTGCCAGCAGCCTGGTCGGACTGGGGGGCTACGAGCAGTACTTC.

This clonotype was seen at least ten times. The genes are TRBV25-1 and TRBJ2-3; D is perhaps TRBD2 (6 bases). Germline lookup yields CDR1 MGHDK and CDR2 SYGVNS. V lost 6 bases to trimming and J lost 0 bases, with 16 bases between them. The CDR3 is 16 residues long. The CDR3 nucleotides read TGTGCCAGCAGAAACTCCGGAGGGCCTAGCACAGATACGCAGTATTTT. This encodes CASRNSGGPSTDTQYF.